This T cell receptor (beta chain) was recovered during a study of shared clonotypes between healthy human individuals. At the level of the study: Every donor yielded three CD4 naive, three CD4 memory, two CD8 naive and one CD8 memory plate.

This clone was observed at least ten times. Both subsets, CD45RA+ naive and CD45RA-negative memory, were split from the CD4+ cells. The CDR3 totals 16 residues. CDR1 and CDR2 (germline): PRHDT, FYEKMQ (reference sequence). The method was immunoSEQ multiplex PCR; TCRdb's version includes in-frame clones alone and lacks a portion of them. Here the sample spans 600,000 to 700,000 clones, around 73% being singletons. The specimen was memory CD4+ T cells sorted from blood. Subset described: CD45RA-negative fraction. The chain recombines TRBV13 with TRBJ2-5; the match to TRBD2 covers 7 bases. The J call is in doubt because the DNA end fits TRBJ2-7 better. The source of this sequence is a woman in her twenties or thirties in good health. The DNA for the CDR3 is TGTGCCAGCAGCTCGCCCTTGGCGGGGGAGTCCTACGAGCAGTACTTC. Translation gives CASSSPLAGESYEQYF.